A single sample gave rise to the 16 T cell receptor beta chains below, sequenced in a study of T cell responses to AZD1222 COVID-19 vaccine. The protocol was immunoSEQ multiplex PCR, while the TCRdb copy is restricted to in-frame clones and leaves out a portion. The sample includes around 50,000 clones, approximately 83% seen only once; the top ten take over 15%. The sample in question was peripheral blood, obtained on day 0 of AZD1222 vaccination. These receptor sequences come from an adult in good health.

The chain joins TRBV18 to TRBJ2-7; D is perhaps TRBD1 (6 bases). The ends were cut back, 3 bases at V and 5 bases at J, with 20 bases in the middle. This CDR3 has 16 amino acids. Germline loops: CDR1 KGHSH, CDR2 LQKENI. The DNA for the CDR3 is TGTGCCAGCTCACCTAATACAGGGTCGGGCATGGACGAGCAGTACTTC. Translated: CASSPNTGSGMDEQYF.

V is TRBV5-5 and J is TRBJ2-2, with D perhaps assigned TRBD1 or TRBD2 (5 bases each). The CDR3 totals 16 residues. The V gene lost 0 bases and the J gene lost 2 bases, with 11 bases spanning the gap. Germline CDR1 reads SGHKS; CDR2 reads YYEKEE (reference sequence). CDR3 in DNA: TGTGCCAGCAGCTTGGTCCCTGGGGGAAACACCGGGGAGCTGTTTTTT. Encoded protein: CASSLVPGGNTGELFF.

The V and J genes are TRBV3-1 (or the pseudogene TRBV3-2) and TRBJ2-1; D remains unclear. The V gene lost 2 bases and the J gene lost 0 bases, with 11 bases spanning the gap. Looked up from germline, CDR1 is LGHDT and CDR2 is YNNKEL (reference sequence). The CDR3 is 16 residues long. Here the CDR3 reads CASSQFTQSSYNEQFF. The DNA of the CDR3 is TGTGCCAGCAGCCAATTTACACAGAGCTCCTACAATGAGCAGTTCTTC.

The chain couples TRBV30 to TRBJ1-2; 9 bases align to TRBD1. V dropped 7 bases and J dropped 4; count of bases not matched to a gene: 4. The CDR3 runs to 12 residues. The germline CDR1 and CDR2 sequences are GTSNPN and SVGIG (reference sequence). CDR3 bases: TGTGCCTACAGGGGGCTCGGCTATGGCTACACCTTC. It is translated as CAYRGLGYGYTF.

V usage is TRBV10-3 and J usage is TRBJ2-1; unclear D gene. The V gene's germline CDR1 is ENHRY and CDR2 SYGVKD. The CDR3 has 11 residues. Trimming removed 4 bases at V and 8 bases at J, with 6 bases between. The CDR3 protein is CAISASDEQFF. For the CDR3, the DNA is TGTGCCATCAGTGCCTCTGATGAGCAGTTCTTC.

This clone was detected a few times. The chain links TRBV24-1 to TRBJ2-1; D not resolved. With 2 bases removed from V and 0 bases from J, the gap between germline ends came to 10 bases. The CDR3 runs 16 residues. Germline CDR1 reads KGHDR; CDR2 reads SFDVKD. CDR3 in amino acids: CATSDYSRSSYNEQFF. The CDR3 nucleotides are TGTGCCACCAGTGATTATTCCAGGAGCTCCTACAATGAGCAGTTCTTC.

The CDR3 protein is CASSQDWAPSGWQTIHNEQFF. The CDR3 coding sequence is TGTGCCAGCAGCCAAGATTGGGCGCCATCGGGCTGGCAGACCATTCACAATGAGCAGTTCTTC. The chain carries TRBV3-1 (or the pseudogene TRBV3-2) and TRBJ2-1; D gene ambiguous. V lost 0 bases to trimming and J lost 5 bases, with 29 bases between them. This CDR3 spans 21 amino acids. CDR1 and CDR2 (germline): LGHDT, YNNKEL (reference sequence).

The CDR3 sequence: CASYRGSGNTIYF. The CDR3 DNA reads TGTGCCAGCTACAGGGGCTCTGGAAACACCATATATTTT. This chain joins TRBV25-1 and TRBJ1-3; TRBD1 matches at 7 bases. Germline assignment: CDR1 MGHDK and CDR2 SYGVNS. The junction had 1 base not matched to a gene; V was cut back by 8 bases and J by 0 bases. The CDR3 is made up of 13 amino acids. Combining the CDR3 with reference TRBV25-1 and TRBJ1-3 gives the whole variable domain EADIYQTPRYLVIGTGKKITLECSQTMGHDKMYWYQQDPGMELHLIHYSYGVNSTEKGDLSSESTVSRIRTEHFPLTLESARPSHTSQYLCASYRGSGNTIYFGEGSWLTVV.

The chain carries TRBV9 and TRBJ2-7, with a possible D match to TRBD2 (5 bases). The CDR3 is made up of 13 amino acids. Trimming took off 0 bases at V and 6 bases at J, with 10 bases between the two ends. Per germline, CDR1 SGDLS and CDR2 YYNGEE. DNA of the CDR3: TGTGCCAGCAGCGTAGTCGGGAATGCCGAGCAGTACTTC. Encoded protein: CASSVVGNAEQYF.

V is TRBV10-3 and J is TRBJ2-3, with 8 positions matching TRBD2. Per germline, CDR1 ENHRY and CDR2 SYGVKD. The V gene end was trimmed by 3 bases and the J gene end by 5 bases; junction bases not matched to a gene: 4. The CDR3 consists of 14 residues. CDR3 residues: CAISDGTREDTQYF. The CDR3 bases are TGTGCCATCAGTGACGGGACTAGAGAAGATACGCAGTATTTT.

This clone appeared once. The rearrangement links TRBV7-8 to TRBJ2-1; 7 positions match TRBD2. The CDR3 extends over 16 amino acids. CDR1 SGHVS and CDR2 FQNEAQ come from the germline V gene. Trimming at V came to 1 base and at J to 2 bases, leaving 5 bases not matched to a gene. This CDR3 is CASSLVAGVAYNEQFF. DNA of the CDR3: TGTGCCAGCAGCTTAGTCGCGGGAGTGGCCTACAATGAGCAGTTCTTC.

J is TRBJ2-3 and V is TRBV4-1; D not certain. V lost 1 base and J lost 1, with 12 bases in between. The CDR3 has 16 residues. Germline values: CDR1 MGHRA, CDR2 YSYEKL. The CDR3 is CASSQGSAVGTDTQYF. The CDR3 DNA sequence: TGCGCCAGCAGCCAAGGGTCTGCGGTGGGCACAGATACGCAGTATTTT.

The chain joins TRBV18 to TRBJ2-1, with D possibly TRBD2 on 5 matching bases. The CDR3 spans 15 residues. Germline V CDR1 and CDR2: KGHSH, LQKENI. The V and J ends lost 3 bases and 2 bases respectively, with 11 bases between them. DNA of the CDR3: TGTGCCAGCTCACCTTCCGAGAGGGCCTACAATGAGCAGTTCTTC. It codes for CASSPSERAYNEQFF.

The chain couples TRBV5-1 to TRBJ1-4; TRBD1 matches at 7 bases. Trimming removed 3 bases from V and 2 bases from J; junction bases left unmatched: 7. The CDR3 totals 16 residues. From germline, CDR1 is SGHRS and CDR2 YFSETQ. In DNA form, the CDR3 reads TGCGCCAGCAGCTATACAGGGGCGGTTACTAATGAAAAACTGTTTTTT. Its protein product is CASSYTGAVTNEKLFF.

The V call is TRBV24-1, the J call TRBJ1-2; D perhaps matches TRBD1 (6 bases). The germline CDR1 and CDR2 sequences are KGHDR and SFDVKD. V shed 4 bases and J shed 3 bases, with 17 bases lying between them. The CDR3 runs to 16 residues. The CDR3 region is CATSEGGSFPYYGYTF. CDR3 bases: TGTGCCACCAGTGAAGGGGGGTCATTTCCGTACTATGGCTACACCTTC.

The chain recombines TRBV28 with TRBJ1-6; D gene uncertain. The CDR3 is 16 amino acids. CDR1 and CDR2 from the germline V gene are MDHEN and SYDVKM. V dropped 4 bases and J dropped 0 bases, with 10 bases sitting between them. CDR3 DNA sequence: TGTGCCAGCAGTTCCTTTTTGAGCTCCTATAATTCACCCCTCCACTTT. Its protein is CASSSFLSSYNSPLHF.